This T cell receptor (beta chain) was identified during a study of cytomegalovirus exposure and HLA in healthy donors. Broader study findings: About 87% or about 30% of the time was how often most TCR beta V segments were productive, according to an earlier analysis. From TCR beta sequences, most subjects' HLA-A and HLA-B alleles were reportedly predicted accurately. Apart from CMV serostatus, no immune exposure information was available. Reported performance of the classifier showed diagnosis of cytomegalovirus status with high specificity and sensitivity.

Vbeta (60) and Jbeta (13) primers were used in the PCR. Produced via immunoSEQ multiplex PCR; TCRdb's table is partial and in-frame only. The sample has 150,000 or so clones, approximately 80% seen once. Germline loops: CDR1 LNHDA, CDR2 SQIVND (reference sequence). Trimming left V 5 bases short and J 4 bases short, with 11 bases between. This CDR3 region has 13 residues. Of note for this clone: The antigen remains unidentified.

The chain couples TRBV19 to TRBJ1-2; a weak D match, TRBD1 (6 bases). Sample: PBMCs. The sequence came from a man between 25 and 39 years old in good health and CMV-seropositive. CDR3 DNA: TGTGCCAGTAGTCCGGACAGCTTCTATGGCTACACCTTC. Translating gives CASSPDSFYGYTF. The complete variable domain, with remaining parts taken from reference TRBV19 and TRBJ1-2, reads DGGITQSPKYLFRKEGQNVTLSCEQNLNHDAMYWYRQDPGQGLRLIYYSQIVNDFQKGDIAEGYSVSREKKESFPLTVTSAQKNPTAFYLCASSPDSFYGYTFGSGTRLTVV.